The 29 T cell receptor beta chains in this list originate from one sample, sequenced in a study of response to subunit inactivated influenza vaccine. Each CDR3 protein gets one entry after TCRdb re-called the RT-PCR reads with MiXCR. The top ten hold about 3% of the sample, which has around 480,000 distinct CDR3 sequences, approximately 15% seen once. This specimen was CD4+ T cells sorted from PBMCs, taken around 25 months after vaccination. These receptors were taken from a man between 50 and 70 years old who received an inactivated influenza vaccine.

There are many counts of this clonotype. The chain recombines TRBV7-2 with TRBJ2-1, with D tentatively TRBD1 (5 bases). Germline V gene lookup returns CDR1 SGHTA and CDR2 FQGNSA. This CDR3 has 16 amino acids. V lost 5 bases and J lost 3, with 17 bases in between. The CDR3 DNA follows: TGTGCCAGCAGCCCTTTCCGACAGATCAACTACAATGAGCAGTTCTTC. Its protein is CASSPFRQINYNEQFF.

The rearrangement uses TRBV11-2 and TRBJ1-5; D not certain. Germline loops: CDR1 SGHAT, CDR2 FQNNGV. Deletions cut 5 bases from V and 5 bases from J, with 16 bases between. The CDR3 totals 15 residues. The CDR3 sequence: CASSLTLALDQPQHF. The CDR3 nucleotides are TGTGCCAGCAGCCTGACGCTTGCTCTTGATCAGCCCCAGCATTTT.

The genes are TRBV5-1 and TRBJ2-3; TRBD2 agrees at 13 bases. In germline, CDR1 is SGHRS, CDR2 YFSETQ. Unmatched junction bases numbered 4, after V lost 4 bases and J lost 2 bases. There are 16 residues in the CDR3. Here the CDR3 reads CASSGGTSGATDTQYF. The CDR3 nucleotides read TGCGCCAGCAGCGGGGGGACTAGCGGGGCCACAGATACGCAGTATTTT.

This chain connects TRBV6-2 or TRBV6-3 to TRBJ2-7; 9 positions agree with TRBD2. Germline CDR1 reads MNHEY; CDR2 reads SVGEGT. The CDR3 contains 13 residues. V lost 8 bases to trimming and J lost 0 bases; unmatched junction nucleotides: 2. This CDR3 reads CASASGISYEQYF. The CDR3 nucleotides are TGTGCCAGCGCTAGCGGGATCTCCTACGAGCAGTACTTC.

CDR3 residues: CSARGSMNTEAFF. The CDR3, as DNA: TGCAGTGCTAGAGGAAGTATGAACACTGAAGCTTTCTTT. The chain uses TRBV20-1 and TRBJ1-1; no firm D call. V was cut by 1 base and J by 0 bases, with 6 bases left in between. The germline gives CDR1 DFQATT, CDR2 SNEGSKA (reference sequence). This CDR3 has 13 residues.

Written as DNA, the CDR3 is TGTGCCAGCAGCCAAGCCCTGCGGGCCTCCGGGGCTGAAGCTTTCTTT. This translates into CASSQALRASGAEAFF. The chain has TRBV3-1 and TRBJ1-1; D gene uncertain. Germline CDR1 LGHDT, CDR2 YNNKEL (reference sequence). Deletions cut 1 base from V and 6 bases from J, with 18 bases between. The length of the CDR3 is 16 residues. Full variable domain (rest looked up from reference TRBV3-1 and TRBJ1-1): DTAVSQTPKYLVTQMGNDKSIKCEQNLGHDTMYWYKQDSKKFLKIMFSYNNKELIINETVPNRFSPKSPDKAHLNLHINSLELGDSAVYFCASSQALRASGAEAFFGQGTRLTVV.

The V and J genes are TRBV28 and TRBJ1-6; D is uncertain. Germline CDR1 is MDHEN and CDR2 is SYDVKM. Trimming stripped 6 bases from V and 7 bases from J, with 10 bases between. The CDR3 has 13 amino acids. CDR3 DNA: TGTGCCAGCAGGGCGGGCGGGAATTCACCCCTCCACTTT. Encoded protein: CASRAGGNSPLHF.

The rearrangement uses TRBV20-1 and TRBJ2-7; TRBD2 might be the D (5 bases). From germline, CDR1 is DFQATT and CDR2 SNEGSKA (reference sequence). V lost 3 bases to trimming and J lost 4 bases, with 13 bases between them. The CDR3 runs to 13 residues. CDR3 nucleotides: TGCAGTGCTAGCCGGCAGAGAGGGTACGAGCAGTACTTC. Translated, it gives CSASRQRGYEQYF.

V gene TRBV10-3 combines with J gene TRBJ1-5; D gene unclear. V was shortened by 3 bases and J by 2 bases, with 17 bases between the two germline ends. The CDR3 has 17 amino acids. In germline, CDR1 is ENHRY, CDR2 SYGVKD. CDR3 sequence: CAISDPGLPGGNQPQHF. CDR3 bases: TGTGCCATCAGTGATCCCGGGCTCCCCGGGGGCAATCAGCCCCAGCATTTT.

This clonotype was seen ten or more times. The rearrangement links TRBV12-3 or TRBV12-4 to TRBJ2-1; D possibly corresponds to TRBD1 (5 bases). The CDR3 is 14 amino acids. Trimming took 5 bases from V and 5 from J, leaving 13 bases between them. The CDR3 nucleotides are TGTGCCAGCAGTGACAGTTTCAGCAACAATGAGCAGTTCTTC. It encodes CASSDSFSNNEQFF.

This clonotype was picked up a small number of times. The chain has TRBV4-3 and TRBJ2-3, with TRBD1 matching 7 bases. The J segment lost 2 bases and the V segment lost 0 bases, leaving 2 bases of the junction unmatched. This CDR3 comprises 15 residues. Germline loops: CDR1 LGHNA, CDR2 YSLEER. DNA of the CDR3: TGCGCCAGCAGCCAAGAAGGACAGGCCACAGATACGCAGTATTTT. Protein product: CASSQEGQATDTQYF.

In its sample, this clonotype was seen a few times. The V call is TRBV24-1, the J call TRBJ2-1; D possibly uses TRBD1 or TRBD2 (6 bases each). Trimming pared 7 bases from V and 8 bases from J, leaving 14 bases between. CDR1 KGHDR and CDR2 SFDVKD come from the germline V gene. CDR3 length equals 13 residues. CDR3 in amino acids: CATRETGGDEQFF. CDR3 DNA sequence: TGTGCCACCAGAGAGACAGGCGGGGATGAGCAGTTCTTC.

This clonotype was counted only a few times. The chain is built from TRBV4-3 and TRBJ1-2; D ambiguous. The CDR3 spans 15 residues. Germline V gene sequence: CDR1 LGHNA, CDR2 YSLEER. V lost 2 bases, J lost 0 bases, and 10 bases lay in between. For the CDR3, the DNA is TGCGCCAGCAGCCAAAGGCCAGAAGCTAACTATGGCTACACCTTC. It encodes CASSQRPEANYGYTF.

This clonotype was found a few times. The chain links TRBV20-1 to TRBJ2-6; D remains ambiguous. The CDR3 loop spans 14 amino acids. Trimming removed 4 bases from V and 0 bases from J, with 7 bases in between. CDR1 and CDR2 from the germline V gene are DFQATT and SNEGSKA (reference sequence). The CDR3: CSAIDRSGANVLTF. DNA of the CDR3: TGCAGTGCTATTGACCGCTCTGGGGCCAACGTCCTGACTTTC.

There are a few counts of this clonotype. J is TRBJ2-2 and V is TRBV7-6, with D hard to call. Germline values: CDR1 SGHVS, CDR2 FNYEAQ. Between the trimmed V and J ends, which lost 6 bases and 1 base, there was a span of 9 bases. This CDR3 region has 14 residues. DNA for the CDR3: TGTGCCAGCAGGCCACCCTGGAACACCGGGGAGCTGTTTTTT. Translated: CASRPPWNTGELFF. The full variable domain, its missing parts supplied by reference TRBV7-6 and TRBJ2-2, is GAGVSQSPRYKVTKRGQDVALRCDPISGHVSLYWYRQALGQGPEFLTYFNYEAQQDKSGLPNDRFSAERPEGSISTLTIQRTEQRDSAMYRCASRPPWNTGELFFGEGSRLTVL.

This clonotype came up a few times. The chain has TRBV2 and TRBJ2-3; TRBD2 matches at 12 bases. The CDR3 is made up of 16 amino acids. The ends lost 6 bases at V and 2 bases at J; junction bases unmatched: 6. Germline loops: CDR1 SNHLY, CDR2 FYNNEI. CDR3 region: CASRIGTSGYTDTQYF. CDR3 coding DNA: TGTGCCAGCAGGATAGGGACTAGCGGGTACACAGATACGCAGTATTTT.

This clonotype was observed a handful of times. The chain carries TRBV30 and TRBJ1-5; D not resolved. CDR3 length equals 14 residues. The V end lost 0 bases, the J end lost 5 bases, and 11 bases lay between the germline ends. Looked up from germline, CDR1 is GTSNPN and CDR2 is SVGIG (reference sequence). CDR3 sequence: CAWSVSLLDQPQHF. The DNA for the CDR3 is TGTGCCTGGAGTGTATCGCTGCTCGATCAGCCCCAGCATTTT. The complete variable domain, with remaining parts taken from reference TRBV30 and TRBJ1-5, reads SQTIHQWPATLVQPVGSPLSLECTVEGTSNPNLYWYRQAAGRGLQLLFYSVGIGQISSEVPQNLSASRPQDRQFILSSKKLLLSDSGFYLCAWSVSLLDQPQHFGDGTRLSIL.

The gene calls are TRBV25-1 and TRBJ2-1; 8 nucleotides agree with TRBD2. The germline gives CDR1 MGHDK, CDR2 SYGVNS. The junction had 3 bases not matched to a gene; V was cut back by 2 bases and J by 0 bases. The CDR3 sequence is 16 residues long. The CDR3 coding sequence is TGTGCCAGCAGTGAAACCAGCGGGAGCTCCTACAATGAGCAGTTCTTC. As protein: CASSETSGSSYNEQFF.

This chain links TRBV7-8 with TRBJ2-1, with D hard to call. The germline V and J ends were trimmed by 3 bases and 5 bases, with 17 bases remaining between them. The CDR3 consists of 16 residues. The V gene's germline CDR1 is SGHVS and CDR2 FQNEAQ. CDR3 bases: TGTGCCAGCAGCTTCAACCCGGGTGGCCTAAACAATGAGCAGTTCTTC. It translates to CASSFNPGGLNNEQFF.

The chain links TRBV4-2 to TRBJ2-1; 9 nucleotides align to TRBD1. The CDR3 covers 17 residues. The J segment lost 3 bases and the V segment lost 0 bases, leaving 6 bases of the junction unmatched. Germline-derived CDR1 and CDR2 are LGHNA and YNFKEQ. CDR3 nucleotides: TGTGCCAGCAGCCAAGAAGCCGTGGGACAGGGCTACAATGAGCAGTTCTTC. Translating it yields CASSQEAVGQGYNEQFF.

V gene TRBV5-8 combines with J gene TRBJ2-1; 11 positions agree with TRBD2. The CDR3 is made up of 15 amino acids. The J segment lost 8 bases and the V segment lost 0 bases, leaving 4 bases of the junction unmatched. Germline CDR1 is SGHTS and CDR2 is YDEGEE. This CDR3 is CASSLELAGAYEQFF. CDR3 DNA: TGTGCCAGCAGCTTGGAACTAGCGGGAGCCTATGAGCAGTTCTTC.

CDR3 DNA: TGTGCCAGCAGCAAATCCCCAGGGAAGGTTACCAACGAGCAGTACTTC. This codes for CASSKSPGKVTNEQYF. The chain joins TRBV21-1 to TRBJ2-7; the D call of TRBD1 is as the table states it, not checked on the DNA. TRBV21-1 is assigned pseudogene status. The CDR3 is made up of 16 amino acids.

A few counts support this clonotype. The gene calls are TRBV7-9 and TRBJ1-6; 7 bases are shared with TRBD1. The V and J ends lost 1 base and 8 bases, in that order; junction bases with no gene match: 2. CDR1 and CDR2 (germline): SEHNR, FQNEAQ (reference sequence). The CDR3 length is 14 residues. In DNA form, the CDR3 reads TGTGCCAGCAGCTTAGGGGACAGTTATTCACCCCTCCACTTT. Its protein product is CASSLGDSYSPLHF.

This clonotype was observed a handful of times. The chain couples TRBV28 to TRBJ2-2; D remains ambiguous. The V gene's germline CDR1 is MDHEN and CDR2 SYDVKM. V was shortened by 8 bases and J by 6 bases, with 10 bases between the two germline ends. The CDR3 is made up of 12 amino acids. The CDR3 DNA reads TGTGCCAGCGGACCTCTGTCCGGGGAGCTGTTTTTT. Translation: CASGPLSGELFF.

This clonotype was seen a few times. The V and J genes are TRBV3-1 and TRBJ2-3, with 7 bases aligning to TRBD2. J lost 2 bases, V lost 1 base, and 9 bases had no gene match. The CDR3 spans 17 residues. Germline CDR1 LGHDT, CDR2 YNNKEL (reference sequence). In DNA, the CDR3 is TGTGCCAGCAGCCAAGTCCCAGGGACTATATACACAGATACGCAGTATTTT. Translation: CASSQVPGTIYTDTQYF.

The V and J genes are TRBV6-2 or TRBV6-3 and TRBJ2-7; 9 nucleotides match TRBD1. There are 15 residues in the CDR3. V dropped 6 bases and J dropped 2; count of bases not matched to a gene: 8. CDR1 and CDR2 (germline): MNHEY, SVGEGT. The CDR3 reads CASRGPGTGTYEQYF. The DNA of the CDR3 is TGTGCCAGCAGGGGGCCCGGGACAGGGACCTACGAGCAGTACTTC.

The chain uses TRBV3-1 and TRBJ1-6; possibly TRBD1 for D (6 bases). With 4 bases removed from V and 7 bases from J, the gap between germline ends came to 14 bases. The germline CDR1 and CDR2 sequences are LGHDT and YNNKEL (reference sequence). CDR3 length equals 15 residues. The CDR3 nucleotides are TGTGCCAGCAGCCTCCAACCAGGGGCGAATTCACCCCTCCACTTT. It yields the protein CASSLQPGANSPLHF.

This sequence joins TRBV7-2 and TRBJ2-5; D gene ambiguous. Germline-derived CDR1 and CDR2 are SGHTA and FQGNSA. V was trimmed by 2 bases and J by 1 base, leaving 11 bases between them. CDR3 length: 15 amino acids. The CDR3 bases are TGTGCCAGCAGCTTAATTGGCAGGTCCCAAGAGACCCAGTACTTC. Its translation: CASSLIGRSQETQYF.

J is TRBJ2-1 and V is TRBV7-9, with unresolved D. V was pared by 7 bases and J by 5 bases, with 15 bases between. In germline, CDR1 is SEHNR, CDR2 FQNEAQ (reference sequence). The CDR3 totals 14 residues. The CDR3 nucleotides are TGTGCCAGCAACCCCCGCCGGTCCAACAATGAGCAGTTCTTC. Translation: CASNPRRSNNEQFF.